This TCR beta chain emerged from a study of blood T cell repertoires in COVID-19. Study overall: Sample material is recorded as cDNA or gDNA derived from T cells, B-cell-depleted T cells, or PBMCs.

Under the authors' procedure: Reference gene primer amplification in the assay estimated nucleated cell counts. The assay was immunoSEQ multiplex PCR, and TCRdb's table has in-frame clones only and misses some. D and trimming come from the DNA, and the V and J calls and clone size come from that table. The sample lists tens of thousands of clones, just under 85% seen once, with approximately 12% in the top ten. Trimming shortened V by 6 bases and J by 7 bases, and 9 bases separated the two germline ends. The CDR3 loop spans 12 amino acids. This clone was seen only once. V usage is TRBV12-3 or TRBV12-4 and J usage is TRBJ1-4; no firm D call. The sequenced material came from peripheral blood. This receptor was obtained from a woman aged 65 to 85 with active or convalescent COVID-19. The CDR3: CASRARGEKLFF. CDR3 nucleotides: TGTGCCAGCAGGGCTCGGGGTGAAAAACTGTTTTTT.